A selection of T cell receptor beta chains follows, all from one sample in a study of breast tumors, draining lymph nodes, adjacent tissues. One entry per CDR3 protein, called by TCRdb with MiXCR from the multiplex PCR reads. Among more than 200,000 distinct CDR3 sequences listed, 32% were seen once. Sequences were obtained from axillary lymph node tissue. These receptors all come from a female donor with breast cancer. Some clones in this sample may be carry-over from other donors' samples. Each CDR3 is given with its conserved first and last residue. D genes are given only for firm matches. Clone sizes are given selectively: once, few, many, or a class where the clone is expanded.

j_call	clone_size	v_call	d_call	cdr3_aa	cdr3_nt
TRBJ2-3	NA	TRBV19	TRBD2	CASHSGGSADTQYF	TGTGCCAGTCATTCCGGCGGGAGCGCAGATACGCAGTATTTT
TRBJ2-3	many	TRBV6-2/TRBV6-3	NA	CASSYVTGLAKDTQYF	TGTGCCAGCAGTTACGTCACGGGGCTAGCAAAGGATACGCAGTATTTT
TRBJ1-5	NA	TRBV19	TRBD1	CASNRPESQADRGNQPQHF	TGTGCCAGTAACCGCCCGGAGTCCCAGGCAGACAGGGGGAATCAGCCCCAGCATTTT
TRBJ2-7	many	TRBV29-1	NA	CSVASSYEQYF	TGCAGCGTGGCCAGCTCCTACGAGCAGTACTTC
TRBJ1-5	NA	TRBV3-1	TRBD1	CASSPPKTGGTDQPQHF	TGTGCCAGCAGCCCCCCTAAGACAGGGGGCACCGATCAGCCCCAGCATTTT
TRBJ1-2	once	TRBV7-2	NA	CASTIGVRTYGYTF	TGTGCCAGTACCATCGGGGTCCGGACTTATGGCTACACCTTC
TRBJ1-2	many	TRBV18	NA	CASSSAGDYGYTF	TGTGCCAGCTCTTCGGCCGGGGATTATGGCTACACCTTC
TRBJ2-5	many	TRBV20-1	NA	CSFRAQETQYF	TGCAGTTTCCGGGCTCAAGAGACCCAGTACTTC
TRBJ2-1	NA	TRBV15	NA	CATSRALMVGEQFF	TGTGCCACCAGCAGAGCGCTAATGGTCGGAGAGCAGTTCTTC
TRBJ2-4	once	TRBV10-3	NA	CAISAGGRGAKNIQYF	TGTGCCATCAGTGCTGGAGGACGTGGAGCCAAAAACATTCAGTACTTC
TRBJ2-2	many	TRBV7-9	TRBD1	CAMLQGNTGELFF	TGTGCCATGTTACAGGGGAATACCGGGGAGCTGTTTTTT
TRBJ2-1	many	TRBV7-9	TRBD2	CASSPRAGTSGSASSYNEQFF	TGTGCCAGCAGCCCTCGCGCCGGGACTAGCGGGAGTGCGAGCTCCTACAATGAGCAGTTCTTC
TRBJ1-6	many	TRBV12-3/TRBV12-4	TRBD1	CASSWQRTGANSPLHF	TGTGCCAGCAGTTGGCAGAGGACAGGAGCTAATTCACCCCTCCACTTT
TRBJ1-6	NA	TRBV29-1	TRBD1	CSLAGQGSSPLHF	TGCAGCTTGGCGGGACAGGGATCTTCACCCCTCCACTTT
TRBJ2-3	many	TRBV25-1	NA	CASSEYGQVADTQYF	TGTGCCAGCAGTGAATACGGTCAGGTGGCAGATACGCAGTATTTT
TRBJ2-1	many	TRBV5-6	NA	CASSLEFVNNEQFF	TGTGCCAGCAGCTTGGAGTTCGTGAACAATGAGCAGTTCTTC
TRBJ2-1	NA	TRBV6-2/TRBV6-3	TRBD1	CASRGTGEGNEQFF	TGTGCCAGCAGGGGGACAGGGGAAGGCAATGAGCAGTTCTTC
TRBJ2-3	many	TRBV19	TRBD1	CASSWDRGRGDTQYF	TGTGCCAGTAGTTGGGACAGGGGGCGCGGAGATACGCAGTATTTT
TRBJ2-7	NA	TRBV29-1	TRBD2	CSSREARLSYEQYF	TGCAGCTCCCGGGAGGCGCGCCTCTCCTACGAGCAGTACTTC
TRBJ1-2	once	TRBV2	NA	CASNRLAGYTGYCTF	TGTGCCAGCAATAGGCTAGCGGGTTACACAGGGTACTGCACCTTC
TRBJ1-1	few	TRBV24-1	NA	CATSAKRGTEAFF	TGTGCCACCAGTGCCAAGAGGGGAACTGAAGCTTTCTTT
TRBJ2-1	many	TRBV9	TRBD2	CASSVRTSGSHEQFF	TGTGCCAGCAGCGTCCGCACTAGCGGGAGCCATGAGCAGTTCTTC